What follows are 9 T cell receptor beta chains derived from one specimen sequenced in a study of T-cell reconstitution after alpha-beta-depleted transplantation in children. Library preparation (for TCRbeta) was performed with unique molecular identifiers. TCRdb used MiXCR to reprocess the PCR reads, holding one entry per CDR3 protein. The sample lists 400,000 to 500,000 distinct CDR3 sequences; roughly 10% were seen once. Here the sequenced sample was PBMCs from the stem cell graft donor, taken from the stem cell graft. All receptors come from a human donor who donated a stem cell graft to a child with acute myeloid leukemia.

This CDR3 is CASNPSFTYNEQFF. CDR3 DNA sequence: TGCGCCAGCAACCCTAGCTTTACCTACAATGAGCAGTTCTTC. The chain uses TRBV5-1 and TRBJ2-1; possible D gene TRBD2, 5 bases. CDR1 SGHRS and CDR2 YFSETQ come from the germline V gene. The V end was cut by 6 bases, the J end by 2 bases, with 12 bases between. The CDR3 has 14 residues.

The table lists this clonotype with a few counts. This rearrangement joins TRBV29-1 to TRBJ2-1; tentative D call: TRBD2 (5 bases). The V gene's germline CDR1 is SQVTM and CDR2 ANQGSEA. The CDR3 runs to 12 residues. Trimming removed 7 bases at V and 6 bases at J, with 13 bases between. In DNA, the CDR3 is TGCAGCGGATTGGGAGAAGGCAATGAGCAGTTCTTC. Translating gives CSGLGEGNEQFF.

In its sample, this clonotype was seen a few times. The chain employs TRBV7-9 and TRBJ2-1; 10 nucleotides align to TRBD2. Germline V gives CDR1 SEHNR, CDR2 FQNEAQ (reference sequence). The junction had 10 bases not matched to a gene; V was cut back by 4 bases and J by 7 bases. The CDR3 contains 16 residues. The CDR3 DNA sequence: TGTGCCAGCAGCTCAGGGGGGGGACTAGCGCTAAATGAGCAGTTCTTC. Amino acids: CASSSGGGLALNEQFF.

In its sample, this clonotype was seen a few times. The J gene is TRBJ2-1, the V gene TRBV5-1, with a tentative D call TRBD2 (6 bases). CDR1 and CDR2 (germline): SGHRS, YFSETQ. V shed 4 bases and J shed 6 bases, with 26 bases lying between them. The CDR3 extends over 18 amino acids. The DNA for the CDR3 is TGCGCCAGCAGCCCGGGGAGGACCATTACCGGGGCCCGCAATGAGCAGTTCTTC. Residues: CASSPGRTITGARNEQFF.

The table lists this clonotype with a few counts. The CDR3 sequence: CSARSGLAGVQETQYF. CDR3 sequence (DNA): TGCAGTGCTAGGAGTGGGTTAGCGGGGGTCCAAGAGACCCAGTACTTC. The rearrangement uses TRBV20-1 and TRBJ2-5; TRBD2 aligns across 9 bases. In germline, CDR1 is DFQATT, CDR2 SNEGSKA (reference sequence). Trimming took 3 bases from V and 1 from J; bases not matched to a gene: 9. The CDR3 spans 16 residues.

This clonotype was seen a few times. CDR3 in amino acids: CASSPQLAPGANVLTF. CDR3 nucleotides: TGCGCCAGCAGCCCTCAACTAGCGCCAGGGGCCAACGTCCTGACTTTC. V usage is TRBV5-1 and J usage is TRBJ2-6; 7 bases map to TRBD2. From germline, CDR1 is SGHRS and CDR2 YFSETQ. Losses at the gene ends were 4 bases for V and 4 bases for J; bases not matched to a gene: 8. The CDR3 runs to 16 residues.

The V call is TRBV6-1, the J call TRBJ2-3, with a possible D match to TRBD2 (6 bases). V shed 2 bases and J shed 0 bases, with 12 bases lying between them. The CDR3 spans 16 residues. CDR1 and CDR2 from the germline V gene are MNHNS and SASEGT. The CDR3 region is CASSEIMAGSTDTQYF. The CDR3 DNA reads TGTGCCAGCAGTGAAATCATGGCGGGGAGCACAGATACGCAGTATTTT.

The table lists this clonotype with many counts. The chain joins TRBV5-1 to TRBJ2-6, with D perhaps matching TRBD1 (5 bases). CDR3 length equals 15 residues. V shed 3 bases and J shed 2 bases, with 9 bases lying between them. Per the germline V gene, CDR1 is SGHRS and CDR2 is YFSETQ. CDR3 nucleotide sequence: TGCGCCAGCAGCTCCAGGGTGACTGGGGCCAACGTCCTGACTTTC. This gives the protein CASSSRVTGANVLTF.

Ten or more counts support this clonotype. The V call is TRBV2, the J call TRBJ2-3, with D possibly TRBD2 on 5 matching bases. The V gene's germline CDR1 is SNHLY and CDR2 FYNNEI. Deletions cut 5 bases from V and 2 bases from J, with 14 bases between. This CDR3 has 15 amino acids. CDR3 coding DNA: TGTGCCAGCAGTACTCCGACGGGAACCACAGATACGCAGTATTTT. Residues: CASSTPTGTTDTQYF.